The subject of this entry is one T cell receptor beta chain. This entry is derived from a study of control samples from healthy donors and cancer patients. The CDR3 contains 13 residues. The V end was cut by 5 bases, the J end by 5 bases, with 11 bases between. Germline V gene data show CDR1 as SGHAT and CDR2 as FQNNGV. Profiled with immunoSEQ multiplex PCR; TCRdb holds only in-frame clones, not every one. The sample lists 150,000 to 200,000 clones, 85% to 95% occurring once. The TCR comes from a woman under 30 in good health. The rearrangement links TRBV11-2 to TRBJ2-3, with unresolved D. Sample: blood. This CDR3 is CASSLPVLDTQYF. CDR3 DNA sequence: TGTGCCAGCAGCCTCCCAGTTCTAGATACGCAGTATTTT.